This T cell receptor beta chain was recovered during a study of shared clonotypes between healthy human individuals. This CDR3 has 15 amino acids. V trimming: 4 bases; J trimming: 4 bases; junction bases outside the gene matches: 9. Germline lookup yields CDR1 SGHRS and CDR2 YFSETQ. Assay execution took place at the deep level. TCRdb's table, derived via immunoSEQ multiplex PCR, lists solely in-frame clones and lacks some. Of 850,000 to 1,100,000 clones listed, 70% to 85% are singletons. The J gene is TRBJ2-3, the V gene TRBV5-1; 7 bases map to TRBD2. What was sequenced was memory CD4+ T cells from PBMCs. Specified subset: CD45RA-negative fraction. This receptor was identified in a man younger than 35 in good health. Some clones in this sample may be carry-over from other donors' samples. The CDR3 DNA follows: TGCGCCAGCAGCCCCCTGGCGGGAGTCGCAGATACGCAGTATTTT. Translating gives CASSPLAGVADTQYF.